This T cell receptor beta chain was found in a study of blood T cell repertoires in COVID-19. J gave up 8 bases and V 5 bases, and 11 bases lay outside the gene matches. The CDR3 is made up of 15 amino acids. Germline V gene sequence: CDR1 KGHSH, CDR2 LQKENI. Clones were sequenced by immunoSEQ multiplex PCR, and TCRdb holds only the in-frame ones, with some missing. The sample holds 80,000 or so clones, 70% to 90% seen once. The chain links TRBV18 to TRBJ2-1; 8 bases match TRBD2. Source material: peripheral blood. The receptor comes from a man in his 60s with COVID-19, enrolled during active disease. CDR3 sequence: CASSAPGLVFDEQFF. CDR3 nucleotide sequence: TGTGCCAGCTCAGCGCCGGGACTAGTCTTCGATGAGCAGTTCTTC.